The source of this T cell receptor beta chain is a study of shared clonotypes between healthy human individuals. Points from the study as a whole: Non-shared clonotypes displayed generation probabilities falling below those of clonotypes present in all four donors. Naive subsets generally had larger estimated richness than memory subsets.

In the case of this clone: Its target is not known.

This table comes from immunoSEQ multiplex PCR, and its TCRdb copy is limited to in-frame clones, with some not included. The sample yields around 2,000,000 clones, roughly 91% seen once. The naive CD8 population came from CD45RO-negative cells selected for CCR7, without terminally differentiated effector memory CD45RA+ cells. All donors were healthy HIV-negative adults lacking recent acute infections or vaccinations. Per the germline V gene, CDR1 is MNHEY and CDR2 is SMNVEV (reference sequence). The V end was cut by 5 bases, the J end by 1 base, with 8 bases between. This CDR3 contains 14 residues. Sequenced material: naive CD8+ T cells from PBMCs. The TCR was taken from a man aged 18-30 years in good health. Some clones in this sample may be carry-over from other donors' samples. The chain employs TRBV27 and TRBJ1-4, with D tentatively TRBD1 (5 bases). CDR3 DNA: TGTGCCAGCAGTAGAGGGGTAACTAATGAAAAACTGTTTTTT. It is translated as CASSRGVTNEKLFF. The full variable domain, completed using reference TRBV27 and TRBJ1-4, is EAQVTQNPRYLITVTGKKLTVTCSQNMNHEYMSWYRQDPGLGLRQIYYSMNVEVTDKGDVPEGYKVSRKEKRNFPLILESPSPNQTSLYFCASSRGVTNEKLFFGSGTQLSVL.